The TCR beta chain under discussion was sequenced for a study of response to subunit inactivated influenza vaccine. The study, taken as a whole, reports: The authors put forward the suggestion that each seasonal influenza vaccination may bring in only a limited number of new T cells.

For this clonotype: Its antigen remains unidentified.

TCRdb reprocessed the RT-PCR reads with MiXCR, giving one entry per CDR3 protein. The sample shows some 190,000 distinct CDR3 sequences, 13% to 15% of them seen only once. CDR1 and CDR2 from the germline V gene are DFQATT and SNEGSKA (reference sequence). This CDR3 region has 16 residues. V lost 0 bases and J 7 bases, leaving 21 bases between the germline ends. This TCR derives from a man over 45 who received an inactivated influenza vaccine. This rearrangement joins TRBV20-1 to TRBJ2-5; D call uncertain. This specimen was CD8+ T cells sorted from PBMCs, taken 5 to 6 days after vaccination. CDR3 sequence (DNA): TGCAGTGCTAGAGATAATCTGCGCAGTGCCCCGGGGACCCAGTACTTC. Amino acid sequence: CSARDNLRSAPGTQYF.